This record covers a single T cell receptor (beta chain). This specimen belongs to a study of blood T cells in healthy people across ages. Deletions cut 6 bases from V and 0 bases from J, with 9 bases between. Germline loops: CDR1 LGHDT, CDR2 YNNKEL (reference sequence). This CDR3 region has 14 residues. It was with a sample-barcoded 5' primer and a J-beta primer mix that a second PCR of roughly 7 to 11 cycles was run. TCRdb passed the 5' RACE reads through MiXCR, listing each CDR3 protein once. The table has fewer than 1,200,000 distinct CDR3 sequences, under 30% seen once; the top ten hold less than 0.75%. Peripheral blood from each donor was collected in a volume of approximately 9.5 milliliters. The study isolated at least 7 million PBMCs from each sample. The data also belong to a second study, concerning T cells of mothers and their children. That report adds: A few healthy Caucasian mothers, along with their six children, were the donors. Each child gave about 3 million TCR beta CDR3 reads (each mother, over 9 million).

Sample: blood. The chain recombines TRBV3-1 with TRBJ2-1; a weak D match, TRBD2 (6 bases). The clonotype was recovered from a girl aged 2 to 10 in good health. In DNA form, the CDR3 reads TGTGCCAGCAGACACGGGAGCTCCTACAATGAGCAGTTCTTC. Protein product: CASRHGSSYNEQFF.